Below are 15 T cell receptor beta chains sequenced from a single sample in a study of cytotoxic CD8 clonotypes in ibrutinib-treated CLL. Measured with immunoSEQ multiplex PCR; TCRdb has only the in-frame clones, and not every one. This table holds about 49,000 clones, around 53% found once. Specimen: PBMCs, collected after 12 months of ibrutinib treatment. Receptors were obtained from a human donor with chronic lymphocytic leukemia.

CDR3 sequence reads: CASSEFPNTEAFF. The CDR3 DNA is TGCGCCAGCAGTGAATTCCCGAACACTGAAGCTTTCTTT. The chain combines TRBV10-1 with TRBJ1-1; D call uncertain. The CDR3 length is 13 residues. Looked up from germline, CDR1 is WNHNN and CDR2 is SYGVQD (reference sequence). Between the trimmed V and J ends, which lost 3 bases and 1 base, there was a span of 6 bases.

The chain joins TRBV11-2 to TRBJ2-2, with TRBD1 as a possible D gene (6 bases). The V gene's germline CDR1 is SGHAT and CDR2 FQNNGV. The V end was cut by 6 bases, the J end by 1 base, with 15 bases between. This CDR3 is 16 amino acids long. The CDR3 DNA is TGTGCCAGCAGACCTGGACAGCTCATGAACACCGGGGAGCTGTTTTTT. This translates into CASRPGQLMNTGELFF.

This CDR3 is CASSPTWKGIGELFF. The CDR3 coding sequence is TGTGCCAGCAGCCCCACCTGGAAGGGAATCGGGGAGCTGTTTTTT. The rearrangement joins TRBV14 to TRBJ2-2; the D is unclear. The germline CDR1 and CDR2 sequences are SGHDN and FVKESK. The CDR3 extends over 15 amino acids. Deletions cut 4 bases from V and 7 bases from J, with 16 bases between.

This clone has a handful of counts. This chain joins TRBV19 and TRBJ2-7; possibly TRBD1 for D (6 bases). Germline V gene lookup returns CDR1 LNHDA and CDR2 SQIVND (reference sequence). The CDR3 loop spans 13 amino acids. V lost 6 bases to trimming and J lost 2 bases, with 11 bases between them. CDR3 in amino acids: CASSKGVTYEQYF. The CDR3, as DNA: TGTGCCAGTAGCAAGGGGGTAACCTACGAGCAGTACTTC.

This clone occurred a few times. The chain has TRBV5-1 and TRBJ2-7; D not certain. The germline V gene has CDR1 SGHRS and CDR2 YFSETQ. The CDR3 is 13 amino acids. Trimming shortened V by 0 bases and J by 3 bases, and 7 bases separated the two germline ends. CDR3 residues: CASSLGGNYEQYF. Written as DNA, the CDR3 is TGCGCCAGCAGCTTGGGGGGAAACTACGAGCAGTACTTC.

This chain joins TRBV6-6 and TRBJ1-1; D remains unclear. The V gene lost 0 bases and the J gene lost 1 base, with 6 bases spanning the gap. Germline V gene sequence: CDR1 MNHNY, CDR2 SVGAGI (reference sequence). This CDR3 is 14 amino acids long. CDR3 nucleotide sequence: TGTGCCAGCAGTTACTCCTCTTCGAACACTGAAGCTTTCTTT. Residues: CASSYSSSNTEAFF.

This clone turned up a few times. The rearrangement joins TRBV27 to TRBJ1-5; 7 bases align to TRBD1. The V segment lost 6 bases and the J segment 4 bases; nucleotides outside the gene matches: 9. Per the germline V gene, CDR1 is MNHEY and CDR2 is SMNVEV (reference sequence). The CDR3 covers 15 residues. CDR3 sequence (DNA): TGTGCCAGCAGCTTGTCCCGGGACAGAAATCAGCCCCAGCATTTT. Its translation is CASSLSRDRNQPQHF.

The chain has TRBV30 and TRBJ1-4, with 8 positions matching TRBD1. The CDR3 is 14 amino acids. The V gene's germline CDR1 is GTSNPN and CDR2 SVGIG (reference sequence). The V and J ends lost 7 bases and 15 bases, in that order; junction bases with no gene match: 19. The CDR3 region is CASKFSGTGGYMFF. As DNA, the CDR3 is TGTGCCTCGAAATTTTCCGGGACAGGAGGATATATGTTTTTT.

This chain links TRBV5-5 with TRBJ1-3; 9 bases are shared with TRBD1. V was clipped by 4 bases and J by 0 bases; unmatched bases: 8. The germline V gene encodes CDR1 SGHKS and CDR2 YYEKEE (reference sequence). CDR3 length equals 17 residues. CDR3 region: CASSGLGQGTSGNTIYF. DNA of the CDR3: TGTGCCAGCAGCGGCCTAGGACAGGGGACCTCTGGAAACACCATATATTTT.

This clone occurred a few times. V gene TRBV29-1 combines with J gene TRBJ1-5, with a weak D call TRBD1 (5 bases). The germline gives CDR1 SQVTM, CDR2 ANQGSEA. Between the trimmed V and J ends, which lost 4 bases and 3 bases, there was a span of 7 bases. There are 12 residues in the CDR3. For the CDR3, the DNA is TGCAGCGTTGGGGGGGTCAATCAGCCCCAGCATTTT. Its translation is CSVGGVNQPQHF. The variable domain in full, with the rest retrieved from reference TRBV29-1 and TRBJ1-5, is SAVISQKPSRDICQRGTSLTIQCQVDSQVTMMFWYRQQPGQSLTLIATANQGSEATYESGFVIDKFPISRPNLTFSTLTVSNMSPEDSSIYLCSVGGVNQPQHFGDGTRLSIL.

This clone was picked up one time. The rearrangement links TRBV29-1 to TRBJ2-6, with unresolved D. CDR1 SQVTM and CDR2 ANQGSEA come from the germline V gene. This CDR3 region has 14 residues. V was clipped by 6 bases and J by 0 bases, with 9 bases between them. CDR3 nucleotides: TGCAGCGTCGTAGGGCCCTCTGGGGCCAACGTCCTGACTTTC. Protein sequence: CSVVGPSGANVLTF.

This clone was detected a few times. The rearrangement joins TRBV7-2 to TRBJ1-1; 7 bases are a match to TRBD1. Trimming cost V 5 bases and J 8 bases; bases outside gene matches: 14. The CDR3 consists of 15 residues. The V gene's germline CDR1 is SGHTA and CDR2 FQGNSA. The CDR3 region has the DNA TGTGCCAGCAGCGGCGACAGCCGGGACAGTGCCGAAGCTTTCTTT. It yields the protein CASSGDSRDSAEAFF.

In nucleotides, the CDR3 is TGTGCCAGCAGCCCGGGACCTGAAAAATCCCAGTCGCAGTTCTTC. Its protein product is CASSPGPEKSQSQFF. The chain carries TRBV5-6 and TRBJ2-1; the D gene could be TRBD1 or TRBD2 (5 bases each). Germline V gives CDR1 SGHDT, CDR2 YYEEEE. Trimming removed 4 bases at V and 12 bases at J, with 23 bases between. This CDR3 is built from 15 residues.

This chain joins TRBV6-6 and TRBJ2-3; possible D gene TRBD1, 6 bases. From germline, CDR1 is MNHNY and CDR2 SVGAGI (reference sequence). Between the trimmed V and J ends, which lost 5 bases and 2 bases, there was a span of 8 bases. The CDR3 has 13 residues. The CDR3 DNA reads TGTGCCAGCAGTACAGGGTACACAGATACGCAGTATTTT. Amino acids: CASSTGYTDTQYF.

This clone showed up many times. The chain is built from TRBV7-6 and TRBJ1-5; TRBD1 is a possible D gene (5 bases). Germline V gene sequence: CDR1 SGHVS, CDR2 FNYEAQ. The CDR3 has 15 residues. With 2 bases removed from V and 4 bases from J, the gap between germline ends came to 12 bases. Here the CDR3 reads CASSLYQGGNQPQHF. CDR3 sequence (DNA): TGTGCCAGCAGCTTATATCAGGGAGGAAATCAGCCCCAGCATTTT.